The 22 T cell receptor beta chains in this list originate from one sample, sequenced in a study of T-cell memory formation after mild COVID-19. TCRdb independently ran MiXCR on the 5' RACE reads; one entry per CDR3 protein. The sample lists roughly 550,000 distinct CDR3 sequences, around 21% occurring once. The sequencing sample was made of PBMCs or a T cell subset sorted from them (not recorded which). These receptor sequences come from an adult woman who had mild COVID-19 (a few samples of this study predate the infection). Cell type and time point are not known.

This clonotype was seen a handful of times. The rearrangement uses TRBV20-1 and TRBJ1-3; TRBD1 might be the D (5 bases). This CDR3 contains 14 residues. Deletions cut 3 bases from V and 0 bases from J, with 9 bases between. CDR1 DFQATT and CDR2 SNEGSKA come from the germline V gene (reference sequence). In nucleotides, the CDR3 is TGCAGTGCTAGGACAGCCAGCTCTGGAAACACCATATATTTT. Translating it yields CSARTASSGNTIYF.

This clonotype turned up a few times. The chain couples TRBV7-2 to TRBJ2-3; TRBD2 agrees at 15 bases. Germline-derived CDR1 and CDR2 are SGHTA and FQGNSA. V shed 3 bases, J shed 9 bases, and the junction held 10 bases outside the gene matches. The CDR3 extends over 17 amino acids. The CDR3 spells CASSLGYGTSGGTTQYF. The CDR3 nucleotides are TGTGCCAGCAGCTTGGGGTACGGGACTAGCGGGGGGACCACGCAGTATTTT.

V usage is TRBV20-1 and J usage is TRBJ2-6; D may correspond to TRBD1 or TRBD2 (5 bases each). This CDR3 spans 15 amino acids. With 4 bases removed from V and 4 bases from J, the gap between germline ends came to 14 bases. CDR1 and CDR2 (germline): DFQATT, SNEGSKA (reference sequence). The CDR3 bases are TGCAGTGCTAAACCTCCAGGGACCGGGGCCAACGTCCTGACTTTC. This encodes CSAKPPGTGANVLTF.

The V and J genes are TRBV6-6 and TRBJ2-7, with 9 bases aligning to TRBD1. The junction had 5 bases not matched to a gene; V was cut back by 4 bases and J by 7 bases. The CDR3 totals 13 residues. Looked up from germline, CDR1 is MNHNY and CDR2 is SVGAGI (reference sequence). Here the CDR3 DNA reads TGTGCCAGCAGTTCTCTGGACAGGGGAGAGCAGTACTTC. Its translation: CASSSLDRGEQYF.

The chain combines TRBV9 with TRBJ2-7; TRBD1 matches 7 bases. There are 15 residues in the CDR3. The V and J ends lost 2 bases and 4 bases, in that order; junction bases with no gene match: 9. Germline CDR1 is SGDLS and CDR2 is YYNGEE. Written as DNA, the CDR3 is TGTGCCAGCAGCGTCGCACGGGACAGCAGGTACGAGCAGTACTTC. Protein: CASSVARDSRYEQYF.

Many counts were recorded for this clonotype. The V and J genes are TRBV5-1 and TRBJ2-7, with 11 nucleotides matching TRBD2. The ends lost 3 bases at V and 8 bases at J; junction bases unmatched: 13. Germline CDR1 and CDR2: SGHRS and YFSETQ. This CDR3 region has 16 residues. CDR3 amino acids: CASSYSNSGRADQQYF. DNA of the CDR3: TGCGCCAGCAGCTATTCCAATAGCGGGAGGGCAGATCAGCAGTACTTC.

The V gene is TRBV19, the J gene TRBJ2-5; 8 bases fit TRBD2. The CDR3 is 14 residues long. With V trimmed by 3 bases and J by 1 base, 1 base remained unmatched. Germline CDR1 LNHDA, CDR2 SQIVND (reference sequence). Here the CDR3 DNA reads TGTGCCAGTAGTATGCGGGAGGTCCAAGAGACCCAGTACTTC. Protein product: CASSMREVQETQYF.

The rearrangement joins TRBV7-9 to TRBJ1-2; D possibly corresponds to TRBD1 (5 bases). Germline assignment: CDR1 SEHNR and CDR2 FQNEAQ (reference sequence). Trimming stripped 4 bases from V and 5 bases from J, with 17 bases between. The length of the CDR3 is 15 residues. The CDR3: CASSSVGGAPYGYTF. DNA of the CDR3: TGTGCCAGCAGCTCCGTCGGCGGGGCCCCTTATGGCTACACCTTC.

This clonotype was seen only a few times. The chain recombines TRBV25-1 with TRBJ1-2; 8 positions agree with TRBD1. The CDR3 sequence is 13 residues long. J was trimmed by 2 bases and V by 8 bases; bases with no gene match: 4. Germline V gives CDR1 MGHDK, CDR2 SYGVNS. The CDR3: CASYRGANYGYTF. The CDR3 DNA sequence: TGTGCCAGCTACAGGGGGGCAAACTATGGCTACACCTTC.

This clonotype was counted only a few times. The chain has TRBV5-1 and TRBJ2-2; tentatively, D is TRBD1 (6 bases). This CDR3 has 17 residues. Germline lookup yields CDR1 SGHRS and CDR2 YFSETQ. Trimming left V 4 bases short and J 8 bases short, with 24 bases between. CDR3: CASSGTPAAGARGELFF. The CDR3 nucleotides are TGCGCCAGCAGCGGGACCCCAGCGGCAGGGGCCAGGGGGGAGCTGTTTTTT.

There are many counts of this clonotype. The CDR3 region has the DNA TGCAGTCGGGATAGCGGGGGGGAAGAGACCCAGTACTTC. It translates to CSRDSGGEETQYF. J is TRBJ2-5 and V is TRBV20-1; 11 nucleotides agree with TRBD2. Trimming removed 8 bases from V and 3 bases from J; junction bases left unmatched: 5. The CDR3 is 13 residues long. Germline assignment: CDR1 DFQATT and CDR2 SNEGSKA (reference sequence).

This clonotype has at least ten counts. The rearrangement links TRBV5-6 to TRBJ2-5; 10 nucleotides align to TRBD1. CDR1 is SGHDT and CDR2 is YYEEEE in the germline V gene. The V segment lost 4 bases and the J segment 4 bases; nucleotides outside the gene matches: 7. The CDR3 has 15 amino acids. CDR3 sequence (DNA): TGTGCCAGCAGCGGATACCGGGACAGGGGAGAGACCCAGTACTTC. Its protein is CASSGYRDRGETQYF.

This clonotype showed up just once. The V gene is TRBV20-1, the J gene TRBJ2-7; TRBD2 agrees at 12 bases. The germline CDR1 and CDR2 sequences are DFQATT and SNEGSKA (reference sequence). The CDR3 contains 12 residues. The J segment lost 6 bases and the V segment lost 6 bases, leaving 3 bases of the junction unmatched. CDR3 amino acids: CSAKGLAGEQYF. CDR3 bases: TGCAGTGCCAAGGGACTAGCGGGCGAGCAGTACTTC.

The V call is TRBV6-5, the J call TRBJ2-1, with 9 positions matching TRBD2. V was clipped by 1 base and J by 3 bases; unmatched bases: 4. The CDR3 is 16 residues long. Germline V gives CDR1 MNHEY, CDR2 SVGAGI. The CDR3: CASSYYGTSNYNEQFF. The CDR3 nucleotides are TGTGCCAGCAGTTACTACGGGACTAGCAACTACAATGAGCAGTTCTTC.

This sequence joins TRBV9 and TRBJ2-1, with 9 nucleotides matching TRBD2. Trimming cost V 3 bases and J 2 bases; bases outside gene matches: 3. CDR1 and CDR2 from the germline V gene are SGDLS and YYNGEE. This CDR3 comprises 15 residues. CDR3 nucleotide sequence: TGTGCCAGCAGCGGGACTAGCGCTACCTACAATGAGCAGTTCTTC. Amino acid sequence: CASSGTSATYNEQFF.

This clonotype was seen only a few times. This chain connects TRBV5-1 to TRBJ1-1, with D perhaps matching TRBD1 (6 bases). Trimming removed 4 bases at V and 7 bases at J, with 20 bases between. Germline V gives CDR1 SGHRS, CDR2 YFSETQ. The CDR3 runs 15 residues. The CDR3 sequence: CASSASPLGTLEAFF. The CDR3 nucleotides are TGCGCCAGCAGCGCCAGCCCCCTCGGGACACTTGAAGCTTTCTTT.

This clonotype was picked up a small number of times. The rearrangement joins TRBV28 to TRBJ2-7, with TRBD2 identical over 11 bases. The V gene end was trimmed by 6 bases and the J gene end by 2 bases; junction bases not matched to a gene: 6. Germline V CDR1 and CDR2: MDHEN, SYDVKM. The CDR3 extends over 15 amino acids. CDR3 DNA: TGTGCCAGCAGCGTAGGGACTAGCGGAACCTACGAGCAGTACTTC. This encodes CASSVGTSGTYEQYF.

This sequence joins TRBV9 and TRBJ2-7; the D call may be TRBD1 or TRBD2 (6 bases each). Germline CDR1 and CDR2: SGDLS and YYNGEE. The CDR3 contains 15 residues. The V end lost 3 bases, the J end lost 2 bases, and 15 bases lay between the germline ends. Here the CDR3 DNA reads TGTGCCAGCAGCGAGGGGGGAACAGCGACCTACGAGCAGTACTTC. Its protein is CASSEGGTATYEQYF.

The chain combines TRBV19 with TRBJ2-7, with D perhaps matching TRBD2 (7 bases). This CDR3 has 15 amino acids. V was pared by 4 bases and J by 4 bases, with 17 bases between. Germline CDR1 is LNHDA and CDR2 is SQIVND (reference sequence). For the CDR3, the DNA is TGTGCCAGTAGTACTCGGGGGGCTCCCATTTACGAGCAGTACTTC. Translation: CASSTRGAPIYEQYF.

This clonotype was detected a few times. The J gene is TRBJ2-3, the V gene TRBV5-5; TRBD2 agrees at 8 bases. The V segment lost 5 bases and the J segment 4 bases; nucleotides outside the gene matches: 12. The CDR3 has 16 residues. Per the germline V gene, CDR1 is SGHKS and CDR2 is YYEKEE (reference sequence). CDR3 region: CASRTISRGVPDTQYF. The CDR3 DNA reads TGTGCCAGCAGAACGATCTCGCGGGGGGTTCCAGATACGCAGTATTTT.

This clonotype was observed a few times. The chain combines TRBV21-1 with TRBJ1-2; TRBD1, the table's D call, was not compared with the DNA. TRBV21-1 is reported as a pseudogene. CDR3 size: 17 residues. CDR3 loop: CASSKDGQGMGHYGYTF. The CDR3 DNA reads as TGTGCCAGCAGCAAAGATGGCCAGGGAATGGGTCACTATGGCTACACCTTC.

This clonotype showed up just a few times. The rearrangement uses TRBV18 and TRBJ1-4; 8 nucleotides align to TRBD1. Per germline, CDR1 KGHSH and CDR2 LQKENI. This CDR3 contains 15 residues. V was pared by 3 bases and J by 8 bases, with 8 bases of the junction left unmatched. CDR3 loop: CASSPTLQGVEKLFF. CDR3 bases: TGTGCCAGCTCACCGACCCTACAGGGGGTCGAAAAACTGTTTTTT.